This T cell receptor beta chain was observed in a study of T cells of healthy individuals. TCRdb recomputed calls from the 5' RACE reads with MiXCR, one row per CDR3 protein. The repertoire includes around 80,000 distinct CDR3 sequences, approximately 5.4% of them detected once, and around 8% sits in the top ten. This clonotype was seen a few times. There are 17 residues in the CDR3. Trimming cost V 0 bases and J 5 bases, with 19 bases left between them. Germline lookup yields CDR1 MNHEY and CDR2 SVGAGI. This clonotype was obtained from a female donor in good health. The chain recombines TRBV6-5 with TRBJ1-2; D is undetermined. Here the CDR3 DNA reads TGTGCCAGCAGTTACTCCCGGTACGTTACCGGGAATTATGGCTACACCTTC. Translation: CASSYSRYVTGNYGYTF.